The entry below describes one T cell receptor beta chain. Germline V gives CDR1 SGHVS, CDR2 FNYEAQ. The CDR3 runs to 12 residues. V lost 2 bases, J lost 8 bases, and 6 bases lay in between. The source of the sample is a study of cytotoxic CD8 clonotypes in ibrutinib-treated CLL. Some clones are missing from TCRdb's copy, which holds only in-frame ones; the method was immunoSEQ multiplex PCR. Of 120,000 to 150,000 clones in the sample, 80% to 95% were seen once. The TCR sequence derives from a human donor with chronic lymphocytic leukemia. Sequencing was performed on PBMCs, taken after 12 months of ibrutinib treatment. The chain links TRBV7-6 to TRBJ2-2; D remains unclear. The CDR3 is CASSLSVGELFF. DNA for the CDR3: TGTGCCAGCAGCTTATCGGTAGGGGAGCTGTTTTTT.